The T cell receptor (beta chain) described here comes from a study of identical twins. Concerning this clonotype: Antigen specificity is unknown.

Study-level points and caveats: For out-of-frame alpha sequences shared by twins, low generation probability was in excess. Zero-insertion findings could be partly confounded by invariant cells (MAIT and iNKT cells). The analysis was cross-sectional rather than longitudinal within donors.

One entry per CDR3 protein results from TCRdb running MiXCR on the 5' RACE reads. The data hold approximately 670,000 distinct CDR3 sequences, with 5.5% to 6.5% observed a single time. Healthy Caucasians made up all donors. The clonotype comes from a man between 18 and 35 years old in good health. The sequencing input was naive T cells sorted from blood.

This CDR3 reads CASSGGTEVRELFF. The CDR3 DNA reads TGCGCCAGCAGCGGGGGGACAGAAGTCCGGGAGCTGTTTTTT. This chain uses TRBV5-1 with TRBJ2-2; D is perhaps TRBD1 (7 bases). Per the germline V gene, CDR1 is SGHRS and CDR2 is YFSETQ. Trimming cost V 4 bases and J 9 bases, with 16 bases left between them. The CDR3 contains 14 residues. Full variable domain (rest looked up from reference TRBV5-1 and TRBJ2-2): KAGVTQTPRYLIKTRGQQVTLSCSPISGHRSVSWYQQTPGQGLQFLFEYFSETQRNKGNFPGRFSGRQFSNSRSEMNVSTLELGDSALYLCASSGGTEVRELFFGEGSRLTVL.